This T cell receptor (beta chain) was found in a study of glioma-infiltrating T cells. TCR alpha and beta CDR3 regions were amplified from RNA using iRepertoire nested multiplex PCR. In TCRdb, the multiplex PCR reads were re-called with MiXCR into one record per CDR3 protein. The table lists about 140,000 distinct CDR3 sequences, roughly two fifths of them singletons. Looked up from germline, CDR1 is GTSNPN and CDR2 is SVGIG (reference sequence). The CDR3 extends over 19 amino acids. Trimming took 1 base from V and 3 from J, leaving 25 bases between them. The V and J genes are TRBV30 and TRBJ2-1; D may correspond to TRBD1 or TRBD2 (10 bases each). The receptor was derived from a human donor with low-grade glioma or glioblastoma, undergoing nonglioma brain surgery, or in good health (not recorded which). Sequenced input: glioma tissue, nonneoplastic brain tissue, or PBMCs (not recorded which). The CDR3 is CAWSGDRGLLAGVYNEQFF. In DNA, the CDR3 is TGTGCCTGGAGTGGAGACAGGGGGCTTCTAGCGGGGGTCTACAATGAGCAGTTCTTC.